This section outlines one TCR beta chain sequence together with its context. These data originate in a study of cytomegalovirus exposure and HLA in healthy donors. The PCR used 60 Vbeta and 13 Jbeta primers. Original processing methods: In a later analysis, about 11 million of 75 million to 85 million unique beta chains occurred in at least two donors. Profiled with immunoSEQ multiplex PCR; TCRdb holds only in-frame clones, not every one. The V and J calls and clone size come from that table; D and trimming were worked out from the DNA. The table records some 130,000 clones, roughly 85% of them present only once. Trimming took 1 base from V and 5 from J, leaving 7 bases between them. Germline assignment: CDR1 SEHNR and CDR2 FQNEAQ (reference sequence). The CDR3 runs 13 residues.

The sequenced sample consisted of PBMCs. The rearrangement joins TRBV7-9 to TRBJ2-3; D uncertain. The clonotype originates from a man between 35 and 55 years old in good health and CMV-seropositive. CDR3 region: CASSLVMRDTQYF. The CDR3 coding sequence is TGTGCCAGCAGCTTAGTTATGAGAGATACGCAGTATTTT.